Reported below is one T cell receptor (beta chain). Its antigen is not known. The data originate from a study of Ad26.COV2.S vaccination and SARS-CoV-2 variants. Across the whole study: The donor participated in the COV1001 trial, in its Ad26.COV2.S arm.

Assay used: immunoSEQ multiplex PCR; TCRdb lists only in-frame clones, some missing. The sample has roughly 500,000 clones, roughly 89% seen once; the top ten hold around 2.6%. The treatment: over 15 received Ad26.COV2.S at low or high dose, single or two shots; 5 received placebo; per-sample allocation not given. It was on day 63 after the first vaccine or placebo injection that samples were taken. As its vector, the vaccine had Ad26, which expressed Wuhan-strain SARS-CoV-2 spike. Germline V gene lookup returns CDR1 SGHTS and CDR2 YDEGEE. Trimming cost V 0 bases and J 5 bases, with 9 bases left between them. The CDR3 contains 14 residues. Study-level findings and limits: Total T cell responses were possibly underestimated by TCR breadth and depth analyses.

The sample here was peripheral blood, taken in a trial of Ad26.COV2.S vaccine versus placebo. This chain joins TRBV5-8 and TRBJ1-5; D unclear. This TCR was recovered from a person between 18 and 59 years old who received the Ad26.COV2.S COVID-19 vaccine or a placebo. CDR3 coding DNA: TGTGCCAGCAGCTTGGTTGACAATCATCAGCCCCAGCATTTT. As protein: CASSLVDNHQPQHF.